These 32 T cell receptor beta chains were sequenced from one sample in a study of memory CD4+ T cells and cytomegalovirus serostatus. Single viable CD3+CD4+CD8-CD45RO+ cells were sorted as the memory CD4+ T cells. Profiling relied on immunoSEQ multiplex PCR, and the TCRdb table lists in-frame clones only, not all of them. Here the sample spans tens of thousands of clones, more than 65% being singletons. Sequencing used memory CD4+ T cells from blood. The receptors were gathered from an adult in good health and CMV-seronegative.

The CDR3 nucleotides are TGTGCCAGCGGGCAGGCGGGGAGGGAGAACTATGGCTACACCTTC. Encoded protein: CASGQAGRENYGYTF. The V and J genes are TRBV6-5 and TRBJ1-2; D is unresolved. V lost 8 bases and J 2 bases, leaving 18 bases between the germline ends. From germline, CDR1 is MNHEY and CDR2 SVGAGI. This CDR3 is built from 15 residues.

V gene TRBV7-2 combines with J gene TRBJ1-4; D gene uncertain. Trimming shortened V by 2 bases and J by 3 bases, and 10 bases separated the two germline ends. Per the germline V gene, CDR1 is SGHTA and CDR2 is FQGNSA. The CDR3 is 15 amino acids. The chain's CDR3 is CASSLSRESNEKLFF. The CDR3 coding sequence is TGTGCCAGCAGCTTATCCCGCGAATCTAATGAAAAACTGTTTTTT. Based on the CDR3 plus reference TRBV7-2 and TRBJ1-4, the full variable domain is GAGVSQSPSNKVTEKGKDVELRCDPISGHTALYWYRQSLGQGLEFLIYFQGNSAPDKSGLPSDRFSAERTGGSVSTLTIQRTQQEDSAVYLCASSLSRESNEKLFFGSGTQLSVL.

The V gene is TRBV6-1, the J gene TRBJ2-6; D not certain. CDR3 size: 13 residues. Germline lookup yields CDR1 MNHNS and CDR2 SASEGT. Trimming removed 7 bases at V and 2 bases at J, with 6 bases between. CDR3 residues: CASIRAGANVLTF. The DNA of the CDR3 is TGTGCCAGCATCCGAGCTGGGGCCAACGTCCTGACTTTC.

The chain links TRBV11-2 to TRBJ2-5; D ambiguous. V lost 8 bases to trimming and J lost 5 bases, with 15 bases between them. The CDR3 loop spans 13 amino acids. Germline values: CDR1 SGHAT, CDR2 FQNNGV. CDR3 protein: CASGRNGRETQYF. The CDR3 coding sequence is TGTGCCAGCGGTCGGAACGGGCGGGAGACCCAGTACTTC. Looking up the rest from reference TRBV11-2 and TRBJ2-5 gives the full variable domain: EAGVAQSPRYKIIEKRQSVAFWCNPISGHATLYWYQQILGQGPKLLIQFQNNGVVDDSQLPKDRFSAERLKGVDSTLKIQPAKLEDSAVYLCASGRNGRETQYFGPGTRLLVL.

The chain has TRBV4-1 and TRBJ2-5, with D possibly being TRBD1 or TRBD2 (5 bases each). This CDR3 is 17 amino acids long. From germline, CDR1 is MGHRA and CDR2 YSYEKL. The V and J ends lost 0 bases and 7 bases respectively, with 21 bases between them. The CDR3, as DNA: TGCGCCAGCAGCCAAGATTCCGCCGGGACGCGGATGGGGACCCAGTACTTC. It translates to CASSQDSAGTRMGTQYF.

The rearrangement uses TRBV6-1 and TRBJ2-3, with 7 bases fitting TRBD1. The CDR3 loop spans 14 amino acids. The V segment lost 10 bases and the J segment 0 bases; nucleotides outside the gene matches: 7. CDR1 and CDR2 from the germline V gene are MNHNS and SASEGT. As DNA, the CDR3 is TGTGCCACCATGGGACAGCTTAGCACAGATACGCAGTATTTT. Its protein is CATMGQLSTDTQYF.

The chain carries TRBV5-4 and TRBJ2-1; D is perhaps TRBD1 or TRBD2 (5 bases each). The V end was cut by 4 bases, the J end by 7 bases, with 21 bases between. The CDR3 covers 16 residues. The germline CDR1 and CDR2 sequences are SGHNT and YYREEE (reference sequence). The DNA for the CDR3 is TGTGCCAGCAGCGGGCATGGGACCAACAAAGGGAATGAGCAGTTCTTC. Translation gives CASSGHGTNKGNEQFF.

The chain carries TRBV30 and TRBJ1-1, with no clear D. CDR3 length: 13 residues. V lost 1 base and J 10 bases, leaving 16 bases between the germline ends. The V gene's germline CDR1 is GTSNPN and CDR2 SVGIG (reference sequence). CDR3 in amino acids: CAWSAAALFRAFF. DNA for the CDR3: TGTGCCTGGAGTGCCGCAGCTCTATTCCGAGCTTTCTTT.

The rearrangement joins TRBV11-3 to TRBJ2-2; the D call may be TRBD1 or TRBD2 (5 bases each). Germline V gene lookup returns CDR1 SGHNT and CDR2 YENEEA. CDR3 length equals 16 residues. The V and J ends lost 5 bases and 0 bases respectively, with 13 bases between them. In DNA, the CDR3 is TGTGCCAGCAGCGGGGGACGCTTCGCGAACACCGGGGAGCTGTTTTTT. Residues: CASSGGRFANTGELFF.

The CDR3 loop reads CASSPGRPGGGDTQYF. CDR3 sequence (DNA): TGTGCCAGCAGCCCTGGCCGACCGGGAGGGGGAGATACGCAGTATTTT. The gene calls are TRBV7-3 and TRBJ2-3; 8 bases agree with TRBD2. The trim removed 5 bases at V and 5 bases at J, leaving 12 bases unmatched. Germline V gene lookup returns CDR1 SGHTA and CDR2 FQGTGA. The CDR3 is made up of 16 amino acids.

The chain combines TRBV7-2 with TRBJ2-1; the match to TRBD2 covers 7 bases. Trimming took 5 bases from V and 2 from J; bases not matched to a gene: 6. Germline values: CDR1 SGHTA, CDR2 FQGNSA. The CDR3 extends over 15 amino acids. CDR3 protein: CASSPGEGTYNEQFF. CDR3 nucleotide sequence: TGTGCCAGCAGCCCCGGGGAGGGAACCTACAATGAGCAGTTCTTC.

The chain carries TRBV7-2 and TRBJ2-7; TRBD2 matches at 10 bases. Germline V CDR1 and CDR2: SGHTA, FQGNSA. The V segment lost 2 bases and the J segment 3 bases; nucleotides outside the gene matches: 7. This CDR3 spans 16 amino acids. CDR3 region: CASSLTPTSGVYEQYF. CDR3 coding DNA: TGTGCCAGCAGCTTAACCCCAACTAGCGGGGTCTACGAGCAGTACTTC.

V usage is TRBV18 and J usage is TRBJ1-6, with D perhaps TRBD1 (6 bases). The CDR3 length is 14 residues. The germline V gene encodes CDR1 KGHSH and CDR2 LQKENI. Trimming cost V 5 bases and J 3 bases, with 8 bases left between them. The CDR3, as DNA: TGTGCCAGCTCATTACAGGGCTATAATTCACCCCTCCACTTT. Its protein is CASSLQGYNSPLHF.

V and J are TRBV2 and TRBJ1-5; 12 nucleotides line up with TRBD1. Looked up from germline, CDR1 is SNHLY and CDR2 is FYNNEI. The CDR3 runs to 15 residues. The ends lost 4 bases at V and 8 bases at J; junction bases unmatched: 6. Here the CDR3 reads CASSGGQGAREPQHF. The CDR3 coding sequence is TGTGCCAGCAGTGGGGGACAGGGGGCGAGGGAGCCCCAGCATTTT.

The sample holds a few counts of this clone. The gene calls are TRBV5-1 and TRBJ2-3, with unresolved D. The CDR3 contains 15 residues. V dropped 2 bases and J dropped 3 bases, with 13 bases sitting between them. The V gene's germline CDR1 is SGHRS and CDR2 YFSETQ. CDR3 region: CASSLVIGDTDTQYF. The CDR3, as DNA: TGCGCCAGCAGCTTAGTGATTGGGGATACAGATACGCAGTATTTT.

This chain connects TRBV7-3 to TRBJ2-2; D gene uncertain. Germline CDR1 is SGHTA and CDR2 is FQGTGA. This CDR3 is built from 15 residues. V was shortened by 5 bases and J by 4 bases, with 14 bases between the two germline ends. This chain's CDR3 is CASSPAGRPTGELFF. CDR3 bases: TGTGCCAGCAGCCCCGCTGGCAGACCCACCGGGGAGCTGTTTTTT.

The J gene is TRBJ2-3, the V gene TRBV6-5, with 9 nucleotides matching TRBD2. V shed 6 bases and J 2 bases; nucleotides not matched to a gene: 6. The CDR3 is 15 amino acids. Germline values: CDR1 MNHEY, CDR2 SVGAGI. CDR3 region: CASRKRGADTDTQYF. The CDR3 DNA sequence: TGTGCCAGCAGGAAGCGGGGGGCAGACACAGATACGCAGTATTTT.

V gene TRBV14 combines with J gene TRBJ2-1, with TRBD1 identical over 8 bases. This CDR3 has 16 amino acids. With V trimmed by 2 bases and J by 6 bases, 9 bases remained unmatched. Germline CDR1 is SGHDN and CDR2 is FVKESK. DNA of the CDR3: TGTGCCAGCAGCCAATGGACAGGGCCCCCGCCCAATGAGCAGTTCTTC. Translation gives CASSQWTGPPPNEQFF.

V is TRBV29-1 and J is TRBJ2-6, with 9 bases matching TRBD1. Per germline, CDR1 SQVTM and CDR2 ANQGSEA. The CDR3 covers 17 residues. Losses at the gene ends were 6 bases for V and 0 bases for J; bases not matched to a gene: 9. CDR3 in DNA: TGCAGCGTGACACCGGGACAGGGAAACTCTGGGGCCAACGTCCTGACTTTC. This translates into CSVTPGQGNSGANVLTF.

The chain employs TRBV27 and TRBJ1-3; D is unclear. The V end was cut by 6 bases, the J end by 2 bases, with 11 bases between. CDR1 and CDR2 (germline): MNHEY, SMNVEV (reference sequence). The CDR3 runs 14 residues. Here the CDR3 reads CASSAQRPGNTIYF. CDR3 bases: TGTGCCAGCAGCGCACAGAGGCCTGGAAACACCATATATTTT.

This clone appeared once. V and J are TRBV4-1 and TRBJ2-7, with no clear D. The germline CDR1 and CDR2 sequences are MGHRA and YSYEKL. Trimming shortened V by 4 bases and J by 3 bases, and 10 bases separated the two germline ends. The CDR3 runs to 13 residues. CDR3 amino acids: CASSRTVGYEQYF. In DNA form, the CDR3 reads TGCGCCAGCAGCCGCACGGTGGGCTACGAGCAGTACTTC.

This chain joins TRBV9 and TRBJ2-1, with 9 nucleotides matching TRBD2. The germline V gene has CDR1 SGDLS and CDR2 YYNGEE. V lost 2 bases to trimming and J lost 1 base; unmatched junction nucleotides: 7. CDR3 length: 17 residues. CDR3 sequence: CASSVGGGAVSYNEQFF. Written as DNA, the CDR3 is TGTGCCAGCAGCGTTGGCGGGGGGGCCGTGTCCTACAATGAGCAGTTCTTC.

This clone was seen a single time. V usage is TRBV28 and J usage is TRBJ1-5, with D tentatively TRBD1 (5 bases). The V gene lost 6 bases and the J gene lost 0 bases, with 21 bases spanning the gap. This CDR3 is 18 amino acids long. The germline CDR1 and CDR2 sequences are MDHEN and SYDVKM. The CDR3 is CASSRTWAGIYSNQPQHF. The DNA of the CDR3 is TGTGCCAGCAGCCGGACTTGGGCAGGGATTTATAGCAATCAGCCCCAGCATTTT.

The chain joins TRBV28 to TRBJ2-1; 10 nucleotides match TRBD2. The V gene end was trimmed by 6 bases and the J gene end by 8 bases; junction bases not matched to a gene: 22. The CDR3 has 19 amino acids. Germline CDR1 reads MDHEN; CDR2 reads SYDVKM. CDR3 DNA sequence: TGTGCCAGCAGAACTTTTGGCCCGCTAGGGAGCGGGGGGGCTTATGAGCAGTTCTTC. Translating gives CASRTFGPLGSGGAYEQFF.

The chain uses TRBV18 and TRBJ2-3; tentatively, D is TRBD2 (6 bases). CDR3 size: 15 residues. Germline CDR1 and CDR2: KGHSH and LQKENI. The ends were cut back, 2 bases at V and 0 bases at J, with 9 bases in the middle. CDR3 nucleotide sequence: TGTGCCAGCTCACCAAATAGCGGCAGCACAGATACGCAGTATTTT. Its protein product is CASSPNSGSTDTQYF. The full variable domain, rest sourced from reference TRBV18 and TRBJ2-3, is NAGVMQNPRHLVRRRGQEARLRCSPMKGHSHVYWYRQLPEEGLKFMVYLQKENIIDESGMPKERFSAEFPKEGPSILRIQQVVRGDSAAYFCASSPNSGSTDTQYFGPGTRLTVL.

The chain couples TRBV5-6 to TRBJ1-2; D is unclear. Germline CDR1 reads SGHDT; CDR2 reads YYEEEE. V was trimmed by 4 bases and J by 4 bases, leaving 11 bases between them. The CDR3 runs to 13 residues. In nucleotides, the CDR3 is TGTGCCAGCAGCCAAAGACGGATCTATGGCTACACCTTC. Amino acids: CASSQRRIYGYTF.

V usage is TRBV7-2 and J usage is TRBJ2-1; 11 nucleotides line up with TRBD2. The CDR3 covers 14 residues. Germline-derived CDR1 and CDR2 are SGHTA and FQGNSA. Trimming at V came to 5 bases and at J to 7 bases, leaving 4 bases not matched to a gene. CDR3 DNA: TGTGCCAGCAGCACGACTAGCGGGGTTAATGAGCAGTTCTTC. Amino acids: CASSTTSGVNEQFF.

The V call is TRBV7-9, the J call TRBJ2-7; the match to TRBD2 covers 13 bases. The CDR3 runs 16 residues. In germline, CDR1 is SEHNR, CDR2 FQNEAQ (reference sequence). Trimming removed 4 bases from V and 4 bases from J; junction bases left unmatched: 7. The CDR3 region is CASSSQTSGGPYEQYF. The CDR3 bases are TGTGCCAGCAGCTCCCAGACTAGCGGGGGGCCGTACGAGCAGTACTTC.

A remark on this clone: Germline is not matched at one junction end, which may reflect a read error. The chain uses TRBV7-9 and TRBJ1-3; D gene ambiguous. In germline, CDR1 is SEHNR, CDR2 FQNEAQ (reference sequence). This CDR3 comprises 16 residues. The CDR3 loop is CANSLGWLSSGNTIYF. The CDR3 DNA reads TGTGCCAACAGCTTAGGGTGGCTCAGCTCTGGAAACACCATATATTTT.

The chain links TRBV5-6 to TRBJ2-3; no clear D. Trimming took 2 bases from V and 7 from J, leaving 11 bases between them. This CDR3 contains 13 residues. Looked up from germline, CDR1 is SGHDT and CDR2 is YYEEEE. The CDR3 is CASSLSGQHTQYF. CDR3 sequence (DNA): TGTGCCAGCAGCTTATCAGGTCAGCATACGCAGTATTTT.

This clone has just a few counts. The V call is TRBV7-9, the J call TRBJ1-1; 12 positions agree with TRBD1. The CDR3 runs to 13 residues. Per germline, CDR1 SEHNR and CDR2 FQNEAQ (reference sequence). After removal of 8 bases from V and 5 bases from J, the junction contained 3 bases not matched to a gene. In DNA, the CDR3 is TGTGCCAGCGGGGGACAGGGGGCAACTGAAGCTTTCTTT. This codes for CASGGQGATEAFF.

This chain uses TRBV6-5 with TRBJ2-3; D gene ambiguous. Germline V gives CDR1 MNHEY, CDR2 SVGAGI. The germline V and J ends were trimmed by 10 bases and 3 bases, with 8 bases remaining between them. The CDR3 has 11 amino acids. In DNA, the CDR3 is TGTGCCACCAAACGGACAGATACGCAGTATTTT. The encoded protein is CATKRTDTQYF.